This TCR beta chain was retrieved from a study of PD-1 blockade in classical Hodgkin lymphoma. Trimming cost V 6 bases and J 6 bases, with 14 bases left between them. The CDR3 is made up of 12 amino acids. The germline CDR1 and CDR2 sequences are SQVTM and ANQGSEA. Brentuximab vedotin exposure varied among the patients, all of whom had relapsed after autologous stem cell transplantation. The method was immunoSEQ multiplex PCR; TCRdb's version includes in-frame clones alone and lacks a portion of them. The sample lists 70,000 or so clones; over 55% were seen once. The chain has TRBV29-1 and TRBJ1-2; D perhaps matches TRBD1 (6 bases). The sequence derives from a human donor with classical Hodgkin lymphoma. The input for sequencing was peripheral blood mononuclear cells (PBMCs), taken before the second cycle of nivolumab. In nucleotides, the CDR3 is TGCAGCGTGGGGCAGGGGAGGAATGGCTACACCTTC. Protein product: CSVGQGRNGYTF.